Shown below are 29 T cell receptor beta chains from a single sample sequenced in a study of blood T cell repertoires in COVID-19. The assay was immunoSEQ multiplex PCR, and TCRdb's table has in-frame clones only and misses some. The table includes some 400,000 clones, more than 70% detected once. What was sequenced was peripheral blood. All receptors come from a woman in her 30s with COVID-19, enrolled during active disease.

This chain connects TRBV29-1 to TRBJ2-2, with D unresolved. CDR1 is SQVTM, CDR2 ANQGSEA, per germline. The CDR3 spans 13 residues. With 5 bases removed from V and 2 bases from J, the gap between germline ends came to 9 bases. CDR3 loop: CSVKYRNTGELFF. CDR3 nucleotide sequence: TGCAGCGTTAAGTATAGAAACACCGGGGAGCTGTTTTTT.

The genes are TRBV6-5 and TRBJ2-1; D not resolved. Germline V gene data show CDR1 as MNHEY and CDR2 as SVGAGI. The CDR3 length is 14 residues. V lost 2 bases and J lost 6, with 11 bases in between. CDR3 protein: CASSYERPINEQFF. Written as DNA, the CDR3 is TGTGCCAGCAGTTACGAGAGGCCGATCAATGAGCAGTTCTTC.

The chain employs TRBV24-1 and TRBJ1-5; TRBD1 matches 7 bases. The ends lost 2 bases at V and 7 bases at J; junction bases unmatched: 7. Germline assignment: CDR1 KGHDR and CDR2 SFDVKD. This CDR3 spans 15 amino acids. CDR3 coding DNA: TGTGCCACCAGTGATTCGGCAGGGGGAGAGCAGCCCCAGCATTTT. Translated, it gives CATSDSAGGEQPQHF.

V gene TRBV18 combines with J gene TRBJ2-1, with 9 bases identical to TRBD2. V shed 8 bases and J 8 bases; nucleotides not matched to a gene: 7. Germline V lookup: CDR1 KGHSH, CDR2 LQKENI. The length of the CDR3 is 13 residues. CDR3 DNA sequence: TGTGCCAGCAAAGGGACTAGCCACGATGAGCAGTTCTTC. The encoded protein is CASKGTSHDEQFF. Supplemented by reference TRBV18 and TRBJ2-1, the full variable domain reads NAGVMQNPRHLVRRRGQEARLRCSPMKGHSHVYWYRQLPEEGLKFMVYLQKENIIDESGMPKERFSAEFPKEGPSILRIQQVVRGDSAAYFCASKGTSHDEQFFGPGTRLTVL.

CDR3 residues: CASSPPGTSGRLGQFF. The CDR3, as DNA: TGTGCCAGCAGTCCCCCCGGGACTAGCGGGAGGTTGGGGCAGTTCTTC. This rearrangement joins TRBV27 to TRBJ2-1; the match to TRBD2 covers 15 bases. CDR3 length equals 16 residues. CDR1 and CDR2 (germline): MNHEY, SMNVEV (reference sequence). V was pared by 5 bases and J by 12 bases, with 11 bases of the junction left unmatched.

The V and J genes are TRBV19 and TRBJ2-3, with D perhaps matching TRBD2 (6 bases). Per germline, CDR1 LNHDA and CDR2 SQIVND (reference sequence). This CDR3 contains 15 residues. Trimming removed 4 bases at V and 1 base at J, with 12 bases between. In DNA form, the CDR3 reads TGTGCCAGTAGTAAAGTGGGAGGCGGCACAGATACGCAGTATTTT. Protein: CASSKVGGGTDTQYF.

This clone was seen only once. One end of the junction is discordant with germline, which a read error may explain. The V gene is TRBV9, the J gene TRBJ2-2, with 11 bases fitting TRBD2. Germline-derived CDR1 and CDR2 are SGDLS and YYNGEE. The CDR3 contains 16 residues. This CDR3 is CASGVLAGDHTGELFF. Written as DNA, the CDR3 is TGTGCCAGCGGCGTACTAGCGGGAGATCACACCGGGGAGCTGTTTTTT.

The V gene is TRBV6-6, the J gene TRBJ2-7; 13 positions agree with TRBD2. The CDR3 consists of 17 residues. Per the germline V gene, CDR1 is MNHNY and CDR2 is SVGAGI (reference sequence). Germline trimming cut 5 bases from V and 1 base from J; bases unmatched to any gene: 8. CDR3 protein: CASSHGTSGITSYEQYF. The CDR3 nucleotides read TGTGCCAGCAGTCATGGGACTAGCGGGATTACTTCCTACGAGCAGTACTTC.

The chain links TRBV11-1 to TRBJ2-5, with 8 bases aligning to TRBD1. The CDR3 runs to 15 residues. V trimming: 3 bases; J trimming: 5 bases; junction bases outside the gene matches: 8. CDR1 and CDR2 from the germline V gene are SGHAT and FQDESV (reference sequence). DNA of the CDR3: TGTGCCAGCAGCTTCTACACAGGGGGTGGGGAGACCCAGTACTTC. It codes for CASSFYTGGGETQYF.

The chain combines TRBV11-3 with TRBJ2-3; a possible D gene is TRBD2 (7 bases). The CDR3 length is 16 residues. V lost 0 bases, J lost 2 bases, and 12 bases lay in between. CDR1 and CDR2 (germline): SGHNT, YENEEA. CDR3 sequence (DNA): TGTGCCAGCAGCTTAGACTGGGGGGGGCCCACAGATACGCAGTATTTT. Protein sequence: CASSLDWGGPTDTQYF.

This chain connects TRBV28 to TRBJ2-4; perhaps TRBD2 as D (5 bases). Germline CDR1 and CDR2: MDHEN and SYDVKM. The CDR3 has 15 residues. Trimming removed 6 bases from V and 0 bases from J, with 12 bases in between. The chain's CDR3 is CASSGGGPAKNIQYF. As DNA, the CDR3 is TGTGCCAGCAGCGGAGGTGGCCCAGCCAAAAACATTCAGTACTTC.

This chain uses TRBV20-1 with TRBJ2-3; the D is unclear. Trimming removed 5 bases at V and 5 bases at J, with 8 bases between. Germline V gene lookup returns CDR1 DFQATT and CDR2 SNEGSKA (reference sequence). This CDR3 is 11 amino acids long. The CDR3 nucleotides read TGCAGTGCTCTACTGAGAGATACGCAGTATTTT. Translated, it gives CSALLRDTQYF.

The rearrangement links TRBV27 to TRBJ2-1; TRBD2 matches at 8 bases. The V gene end was trimmed by 5 bases and the J gene end by 4 bases; junction bases not matched to a gene: 10. Per the germline V gene, CDR1 is MNHEY and CDR2 is SMNVEV (reference sequence). This CDR3 contains 16 residues. For the CDR3, the DNA is TGTGCCAGCAGTCCTTTAGCGGGACCACCTTACAATGAGCAGTTCTTC. Encoded protein: CASSPLAGPPYNEQFF.

V is TRBV30 and J is TRBJ1-1, with unresolved D. Germline V CDR1 and CDR2: GTSNPN, SVGIG (reference sequence). This CDR3 has 15 residues. V lost 3 bases and J 1 base, leaving 15 bases between the germline ends. The CDR3 coding sequence is TGTGCCTGGAGGGTTTTAGGAGTAAGGAACACTGAAGCTTTCTTT. As protein: CAWRVLGVRNTEAFF.

The J gene is TRBJ2-1, the V gene TRBV18, with 10 bases matching TRBD2. Germline CDR1 is KGHSH and CDR2 is LQKENI. The length of the CDR3 is 13 residues. The trim removed 5 bases at V and 6 bases at J, leaving 1 base unmatched. The DNA of the CDR3 is TGTGCCAGCTCAAGGACTAGCGGCAATGAGCAGTTCTTC. Its translation is CASSRTSGNEQFF.

V gene TRBV28 combines with J gene TRBJ1-2; 7 positions agree with TRBD1. Germline CDR1 is MDHEN and CDR2 is SYDVKM. This CDR3 comprises 16 residues. V lost 7 bases, J lost 4 bases, and 15 bases stayed unmatched. The DNA of the CDR3 is TGTGCCAGCACTCGGACAGGACGGCTGGAGGGCTATGGCTACACCTTC. Translation: CASTRTGRLEGYGYTF.

The chain links TRBV15 to TRBJ2-1; 7 bases match TRBD1. Trimming removed 1 base from V and 7 bases from J; junction bases left unmatched: 7. CDR1 and CDR2 (germline): LNHNV, YYDKDF (reference sequence). CDR3 length: 15 residues. The CDR3 DNA follows: TGTGCCACCAGCAGAGTGACAGGGAGTTTTAATGAGCAGTTCTTC. It codes for CATSRVTGSFNEQFF.

This sequence joins TRBV2 and TRBJ2-5, with a possible D match to TRBD2 (6 bases). V was trimmed by 6 bases and J by 4 bases, leaving 12 bases between them. CDR3 length: 13 residues. The germline gives CDR1 SNHLY, CDR2 FYNNEI. The CDR3 loop is CASRRERRETQYF. CDR3 DNA sequence: TGTGCCAGCAGGCGGGAAAGGCGAGAGACCCAGTACTTC. The full variable domain, in which reference TRBV2 and TRBJ2-5 provide the parts outside the CDR3, is EPEVTQTPSHQVTQMGQEVILRCVPISNHLYFYWYRQILGQKVEFLVSFYNNEISEKSEIFDDQFSVERPDGSNFTLKIRSTKLEDSAMYFCASRRERRETQYFGPGTRLLVL.

This clone was detected once. This CDR3 is CASSYLATNTGELFF. The DNA of the CDR3 is TGTGCCAGCAGTTACCTAGCGACGAACACCGGGGAGCTGTTTTTT. This sequence joins TRBV6-5 and TRBJ2-2, with a possible D match to TRBD2 (6 bases). The CDR3 sequence is 15 residues long. V lost 2 bases and J 0 bases, leaving 7 bases between the germline ends. CDR1 and CDR2 from the germline V gene are MNHEY and SVGAGI.

This sequence joins TRBV4-3 and TRBJ2-1; 12 positions match TRBD2. Looked up from germline, CDR1 is LGHNA and CDR2 is YSLEER. There are 18 residues in the CDR3. The trim removed 1 base at V and 7 bases at J, leaving 11 bases unmatched. The CDR3 DNA is TGCGCCAGCAGCCAAGTTAGGGCTAGCGGGAGGGCCGTAAATGAGCAGTTCTTC. Translated: CASSQVRASGRAVNEQFF.

This sequence joins TRBV23-1 and TRBJ1-5, with 9 bases lining up with TRBD1. TRBV23-1 is an open reading frame, and its role is uncertain. V dropped 3 bases and J dropped 0; count of bases not matched to a gene: 12. There are 19 residues in the CDR3. The CDR3 nucleotides read TGCGCCAGCAGTCACTCAACAGGGGGCGACGTGTGTAGCAATCAGCCCCAGCATTTT. Residues: CASSHSTGGDVCSNQPQHF.

The rearrangement links TRBV23-1 to TRBJ2-5; the D gene is possibly TRBD1 (6 bases). TRBV23-1 is an open reading frame, and its role is uncertain. The CDR3 is made up of 18 amino acids. Trimming cost V 8 bases and J 0 bases, with 25 bases left between them. DNA of the CDR3: TGCGCCAGCCTGACGGCAGGCAGGGGAATTGAGTACCAAGAGACCCAGTACTTC. Residues: CASLTAGRGIEYQETQYF.

The V gene is TRBV7-2, the J gene TRBJ1-2; D is possibly TRBD1 (6 bases). CDR3 size: 14 residues. CDR1 and CDR2 from the germline V gene are SGHTA and FQGNSA. V was shortened by 1 base and J by 4 bases, with 10 bases between the two germline ends. CDR3: CASSLVGTSYGYTF. The CDR3 bases are TGTGCCAGCAGCTTAGTTGGGACAAGCTATGGCTACACCTTC.

The rearrangement uses TRBV19 and TRBJ1-6; D may be TRBD1 (6 bases). There are 13 residues in the CDR3. Trimming pared 5 bases from V and 5 bases from J, leaving 7 bases between. In germline, CDR1 is LNHDA, CDR2 SQIVND (reference sequence). The CDR3 spells CASSQGNNSPLHF. In DNA form, the CDR3 reads TGTGCCAGTAGTCAGGGGAATAATTCACCCCTCCACTTT.

The chain joins TRBV24-1 to TRBJ2-1, with TRBD2 matching 8 bases. Trimming took 5 bases from V and 0 from J; bases not matched to a gene: 5. From germline, CDR1 is KGHDR and CDR2 SFDVKD. The CDR3 length is 16 residues. The CDR3 region is CATSGRGESSYNEQFF. In DNA form, the CDR3 reads TGTGCCACCAGTGGGCGGGGGGAGAGCTCCTACAATGAGCAGTTCTTC.

V gene TRBV11-2 combines with J gene TRBJ2-5, with 8 bases matching TRBD1. CDR3 length: 16 residues. The J segment lost 5 bases and the V segment lost 4 bases, leaving 12 bases of the junction unmatched. Looked up from germline, CDR1 is SGHAT and CDR2 is FQNNGV. CDR3 region: CASSSQGARARETQYF. The CDR3 nucleotides read TGTGCCAGCAGCTCGCAGGGGGCGCGGGCTAGGGAGACCCAGTACTTC.

This clone was seen just once. This sequence joins TRBV5-1 and TRBJ2-7; 11 bases map to TRBD2. The CDR3 has 15 residues. V lost 4 bases to trimming and J lost 2 bases; unmatched junction nucleotides: 5. Germline lookup yields CDR1 SGHRS and CDR2 YFSETQ. In DNA, the CDR3 is TGCGCCAGCAGCGGGGGACTAGCGGCCCCCTACGAGCAGTACTTC. Translating it yields CASSGGLAAPYEQYF.

Only one count was recorded for this clone. V usage is TRBV6-2 or TRBV6-3 and J usage is TRBJ2-1, with 11 bases that match TRBD2. CDR1 and CDR2 (germline): MNHEY, SVGEGT. This CDR3 has 15 amino acids. The V and J ends lost 2 bases and 8 bases, in that order; junction bases with no gene match: 5. The CDR3 bases are TGTGCCAGCAGTTACATAGCGGGAGGGGGAGATGAGCAGTTCTTC. This codes for CASSYIAGGGDEQFF.

The rearrangement links TRBV12-3 or TRBV12-4 to TRBJ2-7, with D unclear. With 2 bases removed from V and 0 bases from J, the gap between germline ends came to 2 bases. The CDR3 extends over 12 amino acids. The CDR3 here is CASSLYSYEQYF. Here the CDR3 DNA reads TGTGCCAGCAGTTTATACTCCTACGAGCAGTACTTC.